Below are 23 T cell receptor beta chains sequenced from a single sample in a study of blood T cell repertoires in COVID-19 (TCRdb year 2020). The library came from the immunoSEQ multiplex PCR assay. TCRdb limited this immuneACCESS table to in-frame rearrangements with V and J called. A share of clones is missing; checked studies link under half to unresolved V genes, and the rest is unexplained. A total of about 190,000 clones appear in this sample, about 82% of them only once. 4.5% to 5.5% of the sample goes to the ten largest clones. The sample consisted of peripheral blood. These receptors were taken from a woman under 40 with acute or convalescent COVID-19.

CDR3 residues: CSASIAAGELFF. Here the CDR3 DNA reads TGCAGTGCTAGTATAGCGGCCGGGGAGCTGTTTTTT. The chain is built from TRBV20-1 and TRBJ2-2; D perhaps matches TRBD2 (6 bases). This CDR3 comprises 12 residues. Germline V lookup: CDR1 DFQATT, CDR2 SNEGSKA (reference sequence). The V gene lost 3 bases and the J gene lost 6 bases, with 8 bases spanning the gap.

The rearrangement links TRBV19 to TRBJ2-4; no reliable D call. Trimming pared 6 bases from V and 12 bases from J, leaving 18 bases between. Germline assignment: CDR1 LNHDA and CDR2 SQIVND (reference sequence). This CDR3 has 13 residues. CDR3 sequence reads: CASSHPNVLSQYF. The CDR3 DNA sequence: TGTGCCAGTAGCCACCCCAATGTCTTGAGTCAGTACTTC.

The chain couples TRBV6-6 to TRBJ2-1; D call uncertain. Germline lookup yields CDR1 MNHNY and CDR2 SVGAGI (reference sequence). The CDR3 sequence is 13 residues long. Between the trimmed V and J ends, which lost 0 bases and 5 bases, there was a span of 5 bases. As DNA, the CDR3 is TGTGCCAGCAGTTACTCCCAGGACAATGAGCAGTTCTTC. This encodes CASSYSQDNEQFF.

J is TRBJ2-2 and V is TRBV6-4, with D perhaps TRBD1 (6 bases). The ends were cut back, 3 bases at V and 0 bases at J, with 8 bases in the middle. There are 15 residues in the CDR3. The germline CDR1 and CDR2 sequences are MRHNA and SNTAGT. The CDR3 loop is CASSEDSSNTGELFF. DNA of the CDR3: TGTGCCAGCAGTGAGGACAGCTCGAACACCGGGGAGCTGTTTTTT.

The rearrangement uses TRBV5-8 and TRBJ1-4; D might be TRBD1 (6 bases). V was cut by 5 bases and J by 7 bases, with 9 bases left in between. The CDR3 length is 12 residues. The germline V gene has CDR1 SGHTS and CDR2 YDEGEE. The CDR3 DNA sequence: TGTGCCAGCAGGGGGGCGACTGAAAAACTGTTTTTT. It yields the protein CASRGATEKLFF.

The chain recombines TRBV7-2 with TRBJ2-2; TRBD1 agrees at 10 bases. Germline V gives CDR1 SGHTA, CDR2 FQGNSA. This CDR3 is built from 16 residues. Unmatched junction bases numbered 6, after V lost 2 bases and J lost 6 bases. CDR3 sequence (DNA): TGTGCCAGCAGCTTAACGGGACAGGGGAGAGCCGGGGAGCTGTTTTTT. It specifies CASSLTGQGRAGELFF.

The J gene is TRBJ1-1, the V gene TRBV5-1; D unresolved. This CDR3 is 13 amino acids long. V lost 0 bases, J lost 10 bases, and 13 bases lay in between. Germline CDR1 SGHRS, CDR2 YFSETQ. The CDR3 loop reads CASSLGLGVAAFF. The CDR3, as DNA: TGCGCCAGCAGCTTGGGCTTGGGCGTGGCAGCTTTCTTT.

The gene calls are TRBV28 and TRBJ1-6; a possible D gene is TRBD1 (5 bases). Per germline, CDR1 MDHEN and CDR2 SYDVKM. V lost 10 bases to trimming and J lost 4 bases, with 11 bases between them. This CDR3 region has 13 residues. The CDR3 region is CAIRGIYNSPLHF. In DNA, the CDR3 is TGTGCCATACGGGGGATTTATAATTCACCCCTCCACTTT.

This clone turned up a few times. The rearrangement joins TRBV28 to TRBJ1-6; TRBD1 is a possible D gene (5 bases). Trimming pared 5 bases from V and 7 bases from J, leaving 12 bases between. Germline CDR1 and CDR2: MDHEN and SYDVKM. The CDR3 sequence is 14 residues long. The CDR3 coding sequence is TGTGCCAGCAGTCCCGGGGGGGACAATTCACCCCTCCACTTT. It translates to CASSPGGDNSPLHF.

This chain connects TRBV28 to TRBJ2-5, with D tentatively TRBD2 (6 bases). The germline V gene encodes CDR1 MDHEN and CDR2 SYDVKM. CDR3 size: 16 residues. Trimming cost V 4 bases and J 4 bases, with 19 bases left between them. This chain's CDR3 is CASSSFIEEGRETQYF. For the CDR3, the DNA is TGTGCCAGCAGTTCCTTCATTGAGGAGGGAAGAGAGACCCAGTACTTC.

The gene calls are TRBV28 and TRBJ1-2; 8 bases align to TRBD1. V gave up 2 bases and J gave up 8 bases; unmatched junction bases: 7. There are 14 residues in the CDR3. Germline V CDR1 and CDR2: MDHEN, SYDVKM. The CDR3 sequence is CASSLHQGASGYTF. Written as DNA, the CDR3 is TGTGCCAGCAGTTTACATCAGGGGGCGAGCGGCTACACCTTC.

This rearrangement joins TRBV4-1 to TRBJ2-7; 10 nucleotides agree with TRBD2. Germline lookup yields CDR1 MGHRA and CDR2 YSYEKL. There are 20 residues in the CDR3. Trimming took 0 bases from V and 5 from J; bases not matched to a gene: 19. CDR3 sequence (DNA): TGCGCCAGCAGCCAAGATTGGGCAGGAGTTCAAGCGGGAGGGCTTAACGAGCAGTACTTC. Translated: CASSQDWAGVQAGGLNEQYF.

The chain has TRBV30 and TRBJ2-7; 7 nucleotides agree with TRBD1. V lost 0 bases to trimming and J lost 6 bases; unmatched junction nucleotides: 11. The CDR3 totals 15 residues. CDR1 GTSNPN and CDR2 SVGIG come from the germline V gene (reference sequence). CDR3 protein: CAWSVADRPMGEQYF. The CDR3 bases are TGTGCCTGGAGTGTTGCGGACAGGCCAATGGGCGAGCAGTACTTC.

This chain uses TRBV30 with TRBJ1-6; 7 nucleotides match TRBD1. Per the germline V gene, CDR1 is GTSNPN and CDR2 is SVGIG (reference sequence). The CDR3 is 16 residues long. Losses at the gene ends were 2 bases for V and 3 bases for J; bases not matched to a gene: 7. The DNA of the CDR3 is TGTGCCTGGAGTCCGGCCCGACAGGGCTATAATTCACCCCTCCACTTT. Translating it yields CAWSPARQGYNSPLHF.

The V call is TRBV28, the J call TRBJ1-1; 8 bases align to TRBD1. This CDR3 has 15 residues. V trimming: 2 bases; J trimming: 5 bases; junction bases outside the gene matches: 7. Germline CDR1 MDHEN, CDR2 SYDVKM. The DNA of the CDR3 is TGTGCCAGCAGTTTAACGGGACAGGCTGGGACTGAAGCTTTCTTT. This codes for CASSLTGQAGTEAFF. The whole variable domain, filled in from reference TRBV28 and TRBJ1-1, reads DVKVTQSSRYLVKRTGEKVFLECVQDMDHENMFWYRQDPGLGLRLIYFSYDVKMKEKGDIPEGYSVSREKKERFSLILESASTNQTSMYLCASSLTGQAGTEAFFGQGTRLTVV.

The chain couples TRBV4-3 to TRBJ1-5, with D possibly being TRBD1 (6 bases). Trimming stripped 4 bases from V and 3 bases from J, with 16 bases between. CDR1 and CDR2 from the germline V gene are LGHNA and YSLEER. The CDR3 extends over 16 amino acids. Written as DNA, the CDR3 is TGCGCCAGCAGCCCTAGCCCCAGGGGCAACAATCAGCCCCAGCATTTT. Its protein is CASSPSPRGNNQPQHF.

This sequence joins TRBV27 and TRBJ2-5, with 7 positions matching TRBD2. The V gene's germline CDR1 is MNHEY and CDR2 SMNVEV (reference sequence). The ends lost 0 bases at V and 4 bases at J; junction bases unmatched: 5. The CDR3 sequence is 15 residues long. The CDR3 sequence is CASSLSSGRGETQYF. The CDR3 nucleotides are TGTGCCAGCAGTTTATCGTCGGGGAGGGGAGAGACCCAGTACTTC.

This chain joins TRBV11-2 and TRBJ1-5; 7 nucleotides match TRBD1. This CDR3 is 14 amino acids long. The germline V gene has CDR1 SGHAT and CDR2 FQNNGV. The V gene end was trimmed by 4 bases and the J gene end by 6 bases; junction bases not matched to a gene: 6. The chain's CDR3 is CASSSGQVGQPQHF. The CDR3, as DNA: TGTGCCAGCAGCTCAGGACAGGTGGGTCAGCCCCAGCATTTT.

The rearrangement joins TRBV24-1 to TRBJ2-7; no definite D call. Deletions cut 4 bases from V and 8 bases from J, with 11 bases between. CDR3 length: 12 amino acids. Germline CDR1 reads KGHDR; CDR2 reads SFDVKD. The CDR3 spells CATSDSVEQQYF. The CDR3 nucleotides read TGTGCCACCAGTGACTCGGTGGAGCAGCAGTACTTC.

V gene TRBV6-6 combines with J gene TRBJ2-1, with D tentatively TRBD2 (6 bases). From germline, CDR1 is MNHNY and CDR2 SVGAGI (reference sequence). This CDR3 has 15 residues. Trimming pared 7 bases from V and 8 bases from J, leaving 21 bases between. The DNA of the CDR3 is TGTGCCAGCACGAAACGGGCGGGAACCGGGGATGAGCAGTTCTTC. Its protein product is CASTKRAGTGDEQFF.

The chain couples TRBV11-2 to TRBJ2-2, with a weak D call TRBD2 (5 bases). The CDR3 loop spans 14 amino acids. Germline V gene sequence: CDR1 SGHAT, CDR2 FQNNGV. Trimming removed 5 bases from V and 3 bases from J, with 10 bases in between. CDR3 nucleotide sequence: TGTGCCAGCAGCCGGTTCGGGGACACCGGGGAGCTGTTTTTT. Translated: CASSRFGDTGELFF. Using reference TRBV11-2 and TRBJ2-2 for the parts outside the CDR3, the full variable domain is EAGVAQSPRYKIIEKRQSVAFWCNPISGHATLYWYQQILGQGPKLLIQFQNNGVVDDSQLPKDRFSAERLKGVDSTLKIQPAKLEDSAVYLCASSRFGDTGELFFGEGSRLTVL.

This rearrangement joins TRBV4-3 to TRBJ1-1, with 7 bases matching TRBD1. CDR1 LGHNA and CDR2 YSLEER come from the germline V gene. The V and J ends lost 4 bases and 10 bases, in that order; junction bases with no gene match: 12. The length of the CDR3 is 14 residues. The chain's CDR3 is CASSPTTGLRGAFF. CDR3 coding DNA: TGCGCCAGCAGCCCGACGACAGGGCTCAGGGGAGCTTTCTTT.

This chain joins TRBV15 and TRBJ1-1; 8 bases are shared with TRBD1. V was clipped by 3 bases and J by 1 base; unmatched bases: 10. The CDR3 spans 17 residues. Germline CDR1 reads LNHNV; CDR2 reads YYDKDF (reference sequence). Here the CDR3 reads CATSSVQGARGNTEAFF. In nucleotides, the CDR3 is TGTGCCACCAGCAGTGTTCAGGGGGCAAGGGGGAACACTGAAGCTTTCTTT.